The 9 T cell receptor beta chains given below trace back to one sample, sequenced in a study of monozygotic twins with inflammatory bowel disease. TCRdb reprocessed the 5' RACE reads and stores each CDR3 protein as one record, lacking DNA. This listing includes some 450,000 distinct CDR3 sequences. Sequences were obtained from blood. These receptor sequences come from a human donor with ulcerative colitis or Crohn's disease, or a healthy co-twin of an affected twin (not recorded which).

This chain joins TRBV7-9 and TRBJ2-7; the D call from TCRdb, TRBD1, cannot be confirmed without DNA. The V gene's germline CDR1 is SEHNR and CDR2 FQNEAQ (reference sequence). The CDR3 is made up of 14 amino acids. The CDR3 reads CASSLGGETYEQYF. Looking up the rest from reference TRBV7-9 and TRBJ2-7 gives the full variable domain: DTGVSQNPRHKITKRGQNVTFRCDPISEHNRLYWYRQTLGQGPEFLTYFQNEAQLEKSRLLSDRFSAERPKGSFSTLEIQRTEQGDSAMYLCASSLGGETYEQYFGPGTRLTVT.

J is TRBJ2-4 and V is TRBV14; the TCRdb call, TRBD2, lacks DNA for checking. The germline V gene has CDR1 SGHDN and CDR2 FVKESK. The CDR3 sequence is 13 residues long. The CDR3 loop is CASSEGSKNIQYF.

This chain connects TRBV20-1 to TRBJ1-6. This CDR3 is built from 15 residues. Germline V gene sequence: CDR1 DFQATT, CDR2 SNEGSKA (reference sequence). The CDR3 is CSAREGNNDNSPLHF.

The chain joins TRBV15 to TRBJ2-2; as DNA is missing, the TRBD1 call by TCRdb cannot be tested. CDR3 size: 14 residues. Germline V gives CDR1 LNHNV, CDR2 YYDKDF (reference sequence). Here the CDR3 reads CATSRRQGAGELFF. The full variable domain, with the rest looked up from reference TRBV15 and TRBJ2-2, is DAMVIQNPRYQVTQFGKPVTLSCSQTLNHNVMYWYQQKSSQAPKLLFHYYDKDFNNEADTPDNFQSRRPNTSFCFLDIRSPGLGDTAMYLCATSRRQGAGELFFGEGSRLTVL.

V gene TRBV10-3 combines with J gene TRBJ2-5; without DNA, the TCRdb call of TRBD1 cannot be checked. The V gene's germline CDR1 is ENHRY and CDR2 SYGVKD. The length of the CDR3 is 16 residues. The chain's CDR3 is CAISVGPTGGEETQYF.

The V and J genes are TRBV5-6 and TRBJ2-7. The CDR3 has 14 amino acids. In germline, CDR1 is SGHDT, CDR2 YYEEEE. CDR3 in amino acids: CASRQKAVSLEQYF.

The chain carries TRBV6-1 and TRBJ1-1; the D call of TRBD1 rests on TCRdb alone, since no DNA is present to check it. CDR1 is MNHNS, CDR2 SASEGT, per germline. This CDR3 has 14 amino acids. CDR3: CASSTSTGGTEAFF.

V and J are TRBV19 and TRBJ1-1. The germline CDR1 and CDR2 sequences are LNHDA and SQIVND (reference sequence). The CDR3 has 13 amino acids. CDR3 residues: CASSIEMNTEAFF.

The chain joins TRBV18 to TRBJ1-2; lacking DNA, the TRBD1 call made by TCRdb goes unchecked. CDR1 is KGHSH, CDR2 LQKENI, per germline. This CDR3 is built from 14 residues. The CDR3 spells CASSPNRETYGYTF.